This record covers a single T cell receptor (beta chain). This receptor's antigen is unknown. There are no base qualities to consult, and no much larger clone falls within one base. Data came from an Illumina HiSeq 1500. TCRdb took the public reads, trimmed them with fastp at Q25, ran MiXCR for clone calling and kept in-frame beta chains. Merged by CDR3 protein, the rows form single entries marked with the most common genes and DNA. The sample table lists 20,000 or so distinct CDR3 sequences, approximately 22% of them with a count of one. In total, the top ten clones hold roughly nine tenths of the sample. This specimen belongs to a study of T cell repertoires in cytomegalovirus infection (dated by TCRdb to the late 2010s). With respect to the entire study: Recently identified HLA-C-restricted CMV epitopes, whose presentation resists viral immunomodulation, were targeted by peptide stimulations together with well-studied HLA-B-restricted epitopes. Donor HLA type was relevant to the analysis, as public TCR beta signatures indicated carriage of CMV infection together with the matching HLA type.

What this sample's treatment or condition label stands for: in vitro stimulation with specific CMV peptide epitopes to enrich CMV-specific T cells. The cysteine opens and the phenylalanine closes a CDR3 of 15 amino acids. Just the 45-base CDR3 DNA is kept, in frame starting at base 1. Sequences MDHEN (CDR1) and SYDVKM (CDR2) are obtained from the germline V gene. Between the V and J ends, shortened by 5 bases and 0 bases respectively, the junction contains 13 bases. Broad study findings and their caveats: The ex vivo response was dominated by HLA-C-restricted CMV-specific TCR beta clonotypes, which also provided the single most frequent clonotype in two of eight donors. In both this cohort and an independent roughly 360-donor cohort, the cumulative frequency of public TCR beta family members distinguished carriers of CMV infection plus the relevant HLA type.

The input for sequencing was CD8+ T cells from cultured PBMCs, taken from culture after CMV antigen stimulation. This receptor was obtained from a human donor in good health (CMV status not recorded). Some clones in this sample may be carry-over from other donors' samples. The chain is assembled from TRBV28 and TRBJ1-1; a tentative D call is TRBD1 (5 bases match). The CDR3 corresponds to CASSGPRGMNTEAFF. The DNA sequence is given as TGTGCCAGCAGTGGACCACGGGGCATGAACACTGAAGCTTTCTTT.